These T cell receptor beta chains were read from a single sample in a study of cytomegalovirus exposure and HLA in healthy donors. The method was immunoSEQ multiplex PCR; TCRdb's version includes in-frame clones alone and lacks a portion of them. The sample totals about 150,000 clones; its top ten clones hold 1.5% to 2%. Sequencing was performed on PBMCs. The receptor set was obtained from a woman in her 50s in good health and CMV-seronegative. The CDR3 runs from the conserved cysteine through the conserved F or W. A D gene is named only where the DNA matches it firmly.

>NA|TRBV11-2|TRBJ1-5
TGTGCCAGCAGCTGGGCAGGGGCCGCCAATCAGCCCCAGCATTTT
CASSWAGAANQPQHF
>TRBD1|TRBV2|TRBJ1-4
TGTGCCAGCACCCCGGACAGGGTAGGGGAAAAACTGTTTTTT
CASTPDRVGEKLFF
>TRBD1|TRBV7-3|TRBJ2-5
TGTGCCAGCAGCTCCGGACAGGGGGCAGGGCAGTACTTC
CASSSGQGAGQYF
>TRBD1|TRBV11-3|TRBJ1-2
TGTGCCAGCAGCTTAGATCGGACAGGAGATGGCTACACCTTC
CASSLDRTGDGYTF
>NA|TRBV7-2|TRBJ1-6
TGTGCCAGCAGCCCAACAGGACAGAGCTCCTATAATTCACCCCTCCACTTT
CASSPTGQSSYNSPLHF
>NA|TRBV7-2|TRBJ1-1
TGTGCCAGCAGCGAAGACGCGCGGTACACTGAAGCTTTCTTT
CASSEDARYTEAFF
>TRBD1|TRBV6-5|TRBJ2-7
TGTGCCAGCAGTTACGTTGGACAGGGAACTTCCGAGCAGTACTTC
CASSYVGQGTSEQYF
>TRBD1|TRBV28|TRBJ2-2
TGTGCCAGCTCACCCGGACAGGGATACACCGGGGAGCTGTTTTTT
CASSPGQGYTGELFF
>NA|TRBV29-1|TRBJ2-6
TGCAGCGTTGTGGGTGGGGCCTCTGGGGCCAACGTCCTGACTTTC
CSVVGGASGANVLTF
>TRBD1|TRBV18|TRBJ1-1
TGTGCCAGCTCACCCAGGACAGGAGAAGCTTTCTTT
CASSPRTGEAFF
>NA|TRBV30|TRBJ1-4
TGTGCCTGGGGATTACAGGGTAATGAAAAACTGTTTTTT
CAWGLQGNEKLFF
>TRBD2|TRBV9|TRBJ2-1
TGTGCCAGCAGCGTAGGCACTAGCGGGATGTACAATGAGCAGTTCTTC
CASSVGTSGMYNEQFF
>TRBD2|TRBV6-5|TRBJ2-5
TGTGCCAGCAGTTACCGGGGACTAGCAGAAGAGACCCAGTACTTC
CASSYRGLAEETQYF
>TRBD2|TRBV5-1|TRBJ2-7
TGCGCCAGCAGCCCCGGACTAGAATCCTACGAGCAGTACTTC
CASSPGLESYEQYF
>TRBD1|TRBV6-1|TRBJ1-5
TGTGCCAGCAGTGTTATTGGGACAGGGAAGAGTCAGCCCCAGCATTTT
CASSVIGTGKSQPQHF
>TRBD2|TRBV7-9|TRBJ2-1
TGTGCCAGCAGCTTTATTAGCGGGAGGGAAAATGAGCAGTTCTTC
CASSFISGRENEQFF
>TRBD1|TRBV6-1|TRBJ1-1
TGTGCCAGCAGTGAAGGGGGACAGGTCTATGGGGCTTTCTTT
CASSEGGQVYGAFF
>NA|TRBV9|TRBJ1-3
TGTGCCAGCAGCATCGGACTGCTCTCTGGAAACACCATATATTTT
CASSIGLLSGNTIYF
>NA|TRBV5-1|TRBJ2-3
TGCGCCAGCAGCTTGGGAACTAGTGCAGATACGCAGTATTTT
CASSLGTSADTQYF
>NA|TRBV9|TRBJ1-5
TGTGCCAGCAGCCAGGGACTTGCCGCAGGGCAGCCCCAGCATTTT
CASSQGLAAGQPQHF
>TRBD1|TRBV5-1|TRBJ2-5
TGCGCCAGCAGCTTAGGACAGGGGGAGTTAGAGACCCAGTACTTC
CASSLGQGELETQYF
>NA|TRBV27|TRBJ1-6
TGTGCCAGTAAACAGGGTTCCGGTTCACCCCTCCACTTT
CASKQGSGSPLHF
>TRBD1|TRBV19|TRBJ2-7
TGTGCCAGTACAGGACAGGGGGCGGGGGAGCAGTACTTC
CASTGQGAGEQYF
>NA|TRBV5-1|TRBJ1-1
TGCGCCAGCAGCTTTACCGGGAGTGGCACTGAAGCTTTCTTT
CASSFTGSGTEAFF
>NA|TRBV7-9|TRBJ2-3
TGTGCCAGCAGCTTAAGGGACTCCCTCGGCACAGATACGCAGTATTTT
CASSLRDSLGTDTQYF
>NA|TRBV29-1|TRBJ2-1
TGCAGCTTGCTAGTATTGGACTACAATGAGCAGTTCTTC
CSLLVLDYNEQFF
>TRBD2|TRBV4-2|TRBJ2-3
TGTGCCAGCAGCGAAGGACTAGCGGGGTTCACAGATACGCAGTATTTT
CASSEGLAGFTDTQYF
>TRBD1|TRBV6-1|TRBJ1-1
TGTGCCAGCAATCCAACAGGGGCAGGGTATGAAGCTTTCTTT
CASNPTGAGYEAFF
>NA|TRBV5-6|TRBJ2-5
TGTGCCAGCAGCTTGGGGGGGCCGGAGACCCAGTACTTC
CASSLGGPETQYF
>TRBD2|TRBV6-5|TRBJ2-7
TGTGCCAGCAGTTACCGGCCAGCGGGAAGCTCCTACGAGCAGTACTTC
CASSYRPAGSSYEQYF
>TRBD1|TRBV12-5|TRBJ2-1
TGTGCTAGTGGCCGAGGACAGGGGGAAAGCTCCTACAATGAGCAGTTCTTC
CASGRGQGESSYNEQFF
>NA|TRBV4-3|TRBJ2-3
TGCGCCAGCAGCCAAGATCCCAGCGCTAGCACAGATACGCAGTATTTT
CASSQDPSASTDTQYF
>TRBD2|TRBV5-6|TRBJ2-7
TGTGCCAGCAGCCCGGGGGGGATCTACGAGCAGTACTTC
CASSPGGIYEQYF
>TRBD1|TRBV5-1|TRBJ1-1
TGCGCCAGCAGCTGGGACAGCCCCGGTCAAGCTTTCTTT
CASSWDSPGQAFF
>NA|TRBV9|TRBJ2-2
TGTGCCAGCAAGCCACGGTCGAACACCGGGGAGCTGTTTTTT
CASKPRSNTGELFF
>TRBD1|TRBV5-1|TRBJ1-1
TGCGCCAGCAGCCATCCTACAGGGGCCAGCACTGAAGCTTTCTTT
CASSHPTGASTEAFF
>NA|TRBV11-2|TRBJ1-3
TGTGCCAGCAGCCCCTCTCCCTCTGGAAACACCATATATTTT
CASSPSPSGNTIYF
>TRBD2|TRBV28|TRBJ2-5
TGTGCCAGCACTCTAGCGGGAGGTCAGGAGACCCAGTACTTC
CASTLAGGQETQYF
>TRBD2|TRBV4-3|TRBJ2-1
TGCGCCAGCAGCCAGACCCAGCGGGAGGGAAGAAATGAGCAGTTCTTC
CASSQTQREGRNEQFF
>TRBD2|TRBV5-4|TRBJ2-7
TGTGCCAGCAGCTTCGGACTAGCGGGAGGGAGAGAGCAGTACTTC
CASSFGLAGGREQYF
>NA|TRBV11-2|TRBJ2-7
TGTGCCAGCAGCTTAGGGCCCGGGTCCTACGAGCAGTACTTC
CASSLGPGSYEQYF
>TRBD2|TRBV5-1|TRBJ2-1
TGCGCCAGCAGCTTGGAGGGGCGGGGGTTGGGTGAGCAGTTCTTC
CASSLEGRGLGEQFF
>NA|TRBV9|TRBJ2-7
TGTGCCAGCAGCGTCGGGACACTAAGCTCCTACGAGCAGTACTTC
CASSVGTLSSYEQYF
>TRBD2|TRBV7-9|TRBJ2-2
TGTGCCAGCAGCTTAACGGGGGGTATCCCCGGGGAGCTGTTTTTT
CASSLTGGIPGELFF
>NA|TRBV7-2|TRBJ2-3
TGTGCCAGCAGCTCTAGAAACGACCATACGCAGTATTTT
CASSSRNDHTQYF
>NA|TRBV20-1|TRBJ1-2
TGCAGTGCTCTTAAGACACAGTGGATTACCTTC
CSALKTQWITF
>NA|TRBV5-4|TRBJ1-1
TGTGCCAGCAGCTTGGAGCGGGGGATAGGGACTGAAGCTTTCTTT
CASSLERGIGTEAFF